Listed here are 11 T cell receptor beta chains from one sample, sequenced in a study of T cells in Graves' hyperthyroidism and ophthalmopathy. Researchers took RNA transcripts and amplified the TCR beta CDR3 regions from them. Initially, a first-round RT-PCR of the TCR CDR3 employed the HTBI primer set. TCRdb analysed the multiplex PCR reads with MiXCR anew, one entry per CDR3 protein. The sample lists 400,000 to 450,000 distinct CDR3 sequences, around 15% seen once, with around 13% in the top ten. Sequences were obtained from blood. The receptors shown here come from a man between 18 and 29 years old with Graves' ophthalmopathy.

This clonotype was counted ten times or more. This CDR3 reads CASSPLGPAGEQETQYF. The CDR3 coding sequence is TGTGCCAGCTCACCACTTGGCCCAGCGGGGGAACAAGAGACCCAGTACTTC. V and J are TRBV18 and TRBJ2-5, with 8 positions matching TRBD2. The trim removed 1 base at V and 2 bases at J, leaving 9 bases unmatched. Germline assignment: CDR1 KGHSH and CDR2 LQKENI. This CDR3 contains 17 residues.

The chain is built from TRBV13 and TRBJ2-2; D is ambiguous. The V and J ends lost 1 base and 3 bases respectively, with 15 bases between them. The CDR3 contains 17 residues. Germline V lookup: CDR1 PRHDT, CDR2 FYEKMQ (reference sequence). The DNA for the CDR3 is TGTGCCAGCAGCTTAGTTGGTGGGCAGGAGCACACCGGGGAGCTGTTTTTT. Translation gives CASSLVGGQEHTGELFF.

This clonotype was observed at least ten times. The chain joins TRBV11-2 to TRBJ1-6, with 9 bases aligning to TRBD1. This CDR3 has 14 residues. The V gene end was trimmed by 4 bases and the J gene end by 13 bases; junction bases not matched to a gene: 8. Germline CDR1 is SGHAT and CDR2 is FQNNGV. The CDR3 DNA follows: TGTGCCAGCAGCTCCCCGACAGGGGGATCGCCCCTCCACTTT. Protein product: CASSSPTGGSPLHF.

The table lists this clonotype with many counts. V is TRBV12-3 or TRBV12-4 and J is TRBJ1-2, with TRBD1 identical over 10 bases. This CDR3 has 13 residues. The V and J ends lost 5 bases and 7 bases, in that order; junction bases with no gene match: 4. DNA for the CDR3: TGTGCCAGCAGTATGGACAGGGGGAGTGGCTACACCTTC. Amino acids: CASSMDRGSGYTF.

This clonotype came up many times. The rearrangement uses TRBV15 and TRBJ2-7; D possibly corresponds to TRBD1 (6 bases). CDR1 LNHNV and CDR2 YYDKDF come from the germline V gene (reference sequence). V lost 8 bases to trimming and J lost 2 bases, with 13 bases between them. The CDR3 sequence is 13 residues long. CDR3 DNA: TGTGCCACCCGGTTGACAGGAGCCTACGAGCAGTACTTC. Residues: CATRLTGAYEQYF.

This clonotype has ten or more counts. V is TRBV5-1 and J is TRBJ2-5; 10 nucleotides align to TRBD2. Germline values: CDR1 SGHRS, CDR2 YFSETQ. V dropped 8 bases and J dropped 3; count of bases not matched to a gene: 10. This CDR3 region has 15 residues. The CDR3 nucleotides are TGCGCCAGTAAGCTTGCCGGACTAGCGGAAGAGACCCAGTACTTC. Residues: CASKLAGLAEETQYF.

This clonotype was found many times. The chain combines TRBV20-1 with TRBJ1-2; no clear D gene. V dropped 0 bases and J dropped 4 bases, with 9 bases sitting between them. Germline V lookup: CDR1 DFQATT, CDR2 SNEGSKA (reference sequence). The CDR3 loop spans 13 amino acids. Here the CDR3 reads CSAREAGLYGYTF. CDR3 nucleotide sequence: TGCAGTGCTAGAGAGGCCGGCCTCTATGGCTACACCTTC.

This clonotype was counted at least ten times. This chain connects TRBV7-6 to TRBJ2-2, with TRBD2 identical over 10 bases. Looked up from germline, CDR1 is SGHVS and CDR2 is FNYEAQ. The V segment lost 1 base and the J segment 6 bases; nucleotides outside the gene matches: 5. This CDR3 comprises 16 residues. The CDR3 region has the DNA TGTGCCAGCAGCTTAGGGCTAGCGGGAGCGGCCGGGGAGCTGTTTTTT. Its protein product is CASSLGLAGAAGELFF.

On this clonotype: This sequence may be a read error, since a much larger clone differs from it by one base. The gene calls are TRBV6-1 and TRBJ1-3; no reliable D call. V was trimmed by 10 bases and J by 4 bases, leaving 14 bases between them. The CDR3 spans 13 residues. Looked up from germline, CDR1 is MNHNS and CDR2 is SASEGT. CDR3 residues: CATRATLGNTIYF. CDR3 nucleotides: TGTGCCACCCGTGCGACACTCGGAAACACCATATATTTT.

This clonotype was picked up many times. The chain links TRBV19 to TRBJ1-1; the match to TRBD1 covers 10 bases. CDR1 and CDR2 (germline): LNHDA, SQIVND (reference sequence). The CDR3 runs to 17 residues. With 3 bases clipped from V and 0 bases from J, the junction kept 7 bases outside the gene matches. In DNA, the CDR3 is TGTGCCAGTAGTATCCCGACAGGGGGCAAGGTGAACACTGAAGCTTTCTTT. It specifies CASSIPTGGKVNTEAFF.

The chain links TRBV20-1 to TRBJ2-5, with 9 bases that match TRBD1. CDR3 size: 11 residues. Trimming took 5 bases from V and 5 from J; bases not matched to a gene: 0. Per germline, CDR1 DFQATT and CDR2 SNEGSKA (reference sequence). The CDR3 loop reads CSAGTGETQYF. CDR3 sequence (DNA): TGCAGTGCTGGGACAGGGGAGACCCAGTACTTC.